The sequence of this T cell receptor (beta chain) was determined in a study of CD8+CD57+ T cells in acquired aplastic anemia. Across the study: On average, sorted CD4+ and CD8+ cells gave 3 to 4 ug of DNA. Reads per healthy sample averaged approximately 10 million (CD4+) and approximately 12 million (CD8+).

V was shortened by 1 base and J by 5 bases, with 5 bases between the two germline ends. Germline V gives CDR1 SGHAT, CDR2 FQNNGV. This CDR3 spans 12 amino acids. Genomic DNA acted as the template from which TCR beta VDJ combination and CDR3 sequence profiling were carried out. TCRdb processed the reads anew with MiXCR; each CDR3 protein has one entry. The data show roughly 190,000 distinct CDR3 sequences, roughly half seen once. Points from the study as a whole: Patients did not significantly differ from controls in CD8+ Simpson's diversity. It was found that under 30 CD8+ CDR3 sequences were shared between patients and controls.

This clonotype has ten or more counts. Its antigen is as yet unknown. Sequencing was done on a sample of sorted CD4+, CD8+, or CD8+CD57+ T cells (not recorded which) from PBMCs. This clonotype was sampled from a human donor in good health, serving as a control. The chain has TRBV11-2 and TRBJ1-1; D unresolved. The CDR3 DNA follows: TGTGCCAGCAGCTTAGTTAGAACTGAAGCTTTCTTT. It translates to CASSLVRTEAFF. Filled out from reference TRBV11-2 and TRBJ1-1, the complete variable domain reads EAGVAQSPRYKIIEKRQSVAFWCNPISGHATLYWYQQILGQGPKLLIQFQNNGVVDDSQLPKDRFSAERLKGVDSTLKIQPAKLEDSAVYLCASSLVRTEAFFGQGTRLTVV.